This T cell receptor beta chain was observed in a study of T-cell reconstitution after alpha-beta-depleted transplantation in children. Study-wide points: Where alpha-beta T cells came from about two months after transplant was reportedly several hundred expanded graft clones. Newly produced T cells mostly accounted for T-cell counts and diversity one year post-transplant.

Researchers prepared the TCRbeta library using unique molecular identifiers, the study reports. One entry per CDR3 protein results from TCRdb running MiXCR on the PCR reads. This sample has hundreds of thousands of distinct CDR3 sequences; 15% to 20% occur once, and the top ten carry about 41%. This clonotype has more than one count but fewer than ten. Antigen: not known. This CDR3 has 15 residues. CDR1 LNHNV and CDR2 YYDKDF come from the germline V gene (reference sequence). V shed 1 base and J 5 bases; nucleotides not matched to a gene: 4. The sample consisted of PBMCs, mostly from graft donor cells, taken 360 days after TCRalphabeta/CD19-depleted stem cell transplant. This clonotype originated in a male patient aged 2 to 9 who had a stem cell transplant for acute lymphoblastic leukemia, so the T cells may come from the graft donor. The rearrangement links TRBV15 to TRBJ2-2; 7 bases are a match to TRBD1. The CDR3 DNA sequence: TGTGCCACCAGCAGAGTTCAGGGGGTAACCGGGGAGCTGTTTTTT. This sequence encodes CATSRVQGVTGELFF.